The TCR beta chain described here comes from a study of OX40 agonist ivuxolimab in advanced cancers. As for the study more broadly: Ivuxolimab, which targeted the costimulatory receptor OX40 (CD134), was an agonistic, fully human IgG2 monoclonal antibody. The paper covers the monotherapy dose-escalation part of the phase I ivuxolimab trial, which included N of about 50 patients. Intravenous ivuxolimab was administered to patients every 2 weeks at six dose levels: 0.01, 0.1, 0.3, 1.5, 3 and 10 mg/kg. Of the approximately 54 dose-escalation patients, hepatocellular carcinoma was present in about 20, melanoma in around 15, renal cell carcinoma in 9 and head and neck cancer in 9. The point of sequencing TCRbeta in the periphery was to test whether ivuxolimab changed TCR sequence diversity and drove clonal T-cell expansion. Partial responses were achieved by three dose-escalation patients, of whom one had hepatocellular carcinoma and two had cutaneous melanoma. A male proportion of about 79% and a mean age of approximately 60 years, ranging from 23 to 79, were recorded for the dose-escalation cohort. Patients were allowed to have had prior anti-PD-1, anti-PD-L1 or anti-CTLA-4 therapy, and around 41% of the dose-escalation patients had previously received checkpoint inhibitors.

This clone came up once. Its antigen has not been determined. No much larger clone exists at a distance of one base, and base qualities are not known. V is clipped by 5 bases and J by 8 bases, and the sequence between their germline boundaries is 18 bases long. There are 14 amino acids in the CDR3, from cysteine to phenylalanine inclusive. This entry keeps only the CDR3 DNA: 42 bases, framed from base 1. Taken from the germline V gene, the CDR1 and CDR2 loops are MNHEY and SVGAGI. Overall results and qualifications from the work: After ivuxolimab, more expanded clones were found on average in CD8+ T cells than in CD4+ T cells. At doses from 0.1 to 3.0 mg/kg, clonal expansion was seen in both CD4+ and CD8+ blood T cells between baseline and week 6. Partial responders in the 0.1-3.0 mg/kg groups had among the lowest normalized peripheral clonal expansion, especially among CD8+ T cells. The antigen specificity of the clonally expanded peripheral T cells was not determined. Low levels of normalized T-cell clonal expansion were also shown by some nonresponding patients.

Genomic DNA was isolated from the sorted cells so that the TCRbeta CDR3 region could be sequenced. The immunoSEQ Assay was used to sequence the TCRbeta CDR3 regions. What TCRdb holds here is the immuneACCESS table cut down to in-frame rearrangements. Part of the clones is not present; checked against another copy, under half of the missing clones reflect an unresolved V gene, and the others are unexplained. This sample comprises about 82,000 clones, about 85% of them detected only once. The ten biggest clones cover about 0.89% of the sample. The trial excluded patients who had a history of autoimmune disease or who were on systemic immunosuppression. Peripheral blood for TCR sequencing was collected from all dose cohorts at baseline, on cycle 4 day 1, and on cycle 7 day 1. The samples were drawn from a first-in-human, open-label, multicenter phase I dose-escalation trial of ivuxolimab. Adults with locally advanced or metastatic melanoma, renal cell, hepatocellular, or head and neck squamous cell carcinoma were enrolled in the trial. CD4+ and CD8+ T cells were sorted separately from peripheral blood before TCR sequencing.

Specimen: CD4+ or CD8+ T cells sorted from blood, collected in a trial of the OX40 agonist ivuxolimab. The receptor comes from an adult with an advanced solid tumor such as melanoma, head and neck, liver or kidney cancer. The rearranged chain carries TRBV6-5 and TRBJ1-2; matching of 5 bases hints at TRBD1 as the D gene. The CDR3 sequence is CASSPRLRGEGYTF. The DNA sequence is TGTGCCAGCAGTCCCCGACTGCGGGGGGAGGGCTACACCTTC.